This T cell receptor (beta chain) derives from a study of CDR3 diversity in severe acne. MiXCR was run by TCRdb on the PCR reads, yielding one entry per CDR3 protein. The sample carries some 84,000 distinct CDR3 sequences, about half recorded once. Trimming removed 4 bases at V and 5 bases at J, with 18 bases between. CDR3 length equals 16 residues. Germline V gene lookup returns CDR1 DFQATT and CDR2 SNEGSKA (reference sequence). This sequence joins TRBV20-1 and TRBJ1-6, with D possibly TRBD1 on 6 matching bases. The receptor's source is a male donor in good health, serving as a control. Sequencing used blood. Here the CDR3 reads CSATPDSAGNNSPLHF. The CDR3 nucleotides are TGCAGTGCTACTCCGGACAGCGCTGGTAATAATTCACCCCTCCACTTT.